This T cell receptor beta chain was profiled in a study of human T cells and chemical hapten exposure. TCRdb itself ran the RACE reads through MiXCR, one entry per CDR3 protein. The table lists some 82,000 distinct CDR3 sequences, about 10% of them singletons. This clonotype was detected only a few times. Time point reported: patch test 1, 2 weeks after DPC sensitization. Noted treatment: therapeutic diphenylcyclopropenone sensitization with weekly scalp DPC. The germline CDR1 and CDR2 sequences are SNHLY and FYNNEI. The ends were cut back, 6 bases at V and 2 bases at J, with 20 bases in the middle. The CDR3 is made up of 17 amino acids.

This material consisted of whole blood, taken in connection with sensitization to the hapten diphenylcyclopropenone (DPC). The origin of this receptor is a woman between 50 and 59 years old with alopecia areata. Some clones in this sample may be carry-over from other donors' samples. The chain has TRBV2 and TRBJ2-1; D tentatively reads TRBD1 or TRBD2 (5 bases each). In DNA, the CDR3 is TGTGCCAGCAGAGCAACGCCGAGGGACCGCACCTACAATGAGCAGTTCTTC. Protein: CASRATPRDRTYNEQFF.